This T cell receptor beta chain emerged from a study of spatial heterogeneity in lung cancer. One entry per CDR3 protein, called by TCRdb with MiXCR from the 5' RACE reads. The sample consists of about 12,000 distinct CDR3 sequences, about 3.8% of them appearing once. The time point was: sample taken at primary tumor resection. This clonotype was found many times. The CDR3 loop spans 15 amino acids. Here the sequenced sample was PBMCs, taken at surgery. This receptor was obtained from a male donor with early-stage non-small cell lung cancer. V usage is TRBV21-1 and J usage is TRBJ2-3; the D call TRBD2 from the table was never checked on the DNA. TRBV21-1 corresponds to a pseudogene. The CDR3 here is CATRKSGYFTDTQYF. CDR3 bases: TGTGCCACCAGAAAAAGCGGCTACTTCACAGATACGCAGTATTTT.